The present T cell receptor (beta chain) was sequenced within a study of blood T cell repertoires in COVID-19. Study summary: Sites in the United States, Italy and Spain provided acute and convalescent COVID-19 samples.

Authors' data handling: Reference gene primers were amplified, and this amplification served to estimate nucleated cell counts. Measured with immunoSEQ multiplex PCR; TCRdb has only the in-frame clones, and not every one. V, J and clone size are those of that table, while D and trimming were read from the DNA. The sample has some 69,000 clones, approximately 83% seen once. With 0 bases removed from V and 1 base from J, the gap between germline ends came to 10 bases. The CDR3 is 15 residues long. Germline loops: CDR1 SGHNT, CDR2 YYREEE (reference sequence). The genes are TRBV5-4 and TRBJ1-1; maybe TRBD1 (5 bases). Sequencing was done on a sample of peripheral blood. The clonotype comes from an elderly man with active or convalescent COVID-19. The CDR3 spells CASSLVGGRNTEAFF. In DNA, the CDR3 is TGTGCCAGCAGCTTGGTCGGGGGGAGGAACACTGAAGCTTTCTTT.